This paragraph covers one T cell receptor (beta chain) sequence. This record belongs to a study of Ad26.COV2.S vaccination and SARS-CoV-2 variants. Treatment noted: some 20 received Ad26.COV2.S at low or high dose, single or two shots; 5 received placebo; per-sample allocation not given. The investigators took samples on day 63 after the first vaccine or placebo injection. The table came from immunoSEQ multiplex PCR; TCRdb's copy has only in-frame clones and leaves some out. The sample lists 350,000 to 450,000 clones; around 86% were seen once. CDR1 and CDR2 (germline): MNHEY, SMNVEV (reference sequence). The CDR3 contains 15 residues. The trim removed 8 bases at V and 8 bases at J, leaving 12 bases unmatched.

The sequence was collected from a person aged 18-65 years who received the Ad26.COV2.S COVID-19 vaccine or a placebo. The specimen comprised peripheral blood, sampled in a trial of Ad26.COV2.S vaccine versus placebo. The chain uses TRBV27 and TRBJ1-4; the match to TRBD1 covers 9 bases. The CDR3, as DNA: TGTGCCAGCTCCGCCCCACAGGGGGCAGGGGAAAAACTGTTTTTT. Translation: CASSAPQGAGEKLFF.